These 25 T cell receptor beta chains were all obtained from the same sample, sequenced in a study of cytomegalovirus exposure and HLA in healthy donors. A multiplex PCR was run with 60 Vbeta primers and 13 Jbeta primers. Clones were sequenced by immunoSEQ multiplex PCR, and TCRdb holds only the in-frame ones, with some missing. The repertoire holds some 85,000 clones, 75% to 80% seen once, with about 4% in the top ten. Material for sequencing was PBMCs. Every receptor here comes from a man younger than 45 in good health and CMV-seronegative.

Note on this clone: Sequence at one end of the junction differs from germline and may be a read error. The V gene is TRBV7-2, the J gene TRBJ1-1; D gene unclear. The CDR3 spans 15 residues. Germline lookup yields CDR1 SGHTA and CDR2 FQGNSA. The CDR3 nucleotides read TGTGCCAGCAGCCGGGTGGAGGGTCTGAACACTGAGGCTTTCTTT. Protein product: CASSRVEGLNTEAFF.

This clone was seen a few times. The rearrangement joins TRBV7-9 to TRBJ2-1; 8 bases are shared with TRBD1. The CDR3 totals 16 residues. The germline V gene has CDR1 SEHNR and CDR2 FQNEAQ (reference sequence). With V trimmed by 5 bases and J by 3 bases, 9 bases remained unmatched. CDR3 DNA sequence: TGTGCCAGCAGCCCCCGCTCGGACAGGGACTACAATGAGCAGTTCTTC. Residues: CASSPRSDRDYNEQFF. Full variable domain (outside the CDR3, taken from reference TRBV7-9 and TRBJ2-1): DTGVSQNPRHKITKRGQNVTFRCDPISEHNRLYWYRQTLGQGPEFLTYFQNEAQLEKSRLLSDRFSAERPKGSFSTLEIQRTEQGDSAMYLCASSPRSDRDYNEQFFGPGTRLTVL.

The CDR3 DNA reads TGTGCCAGTAGCCCCCAGGGCAGGGCCCTGGGGGGAAACACTGAAGCTTTCTTT. Encoded protein: CASSPQGRALGGNTEAFF. The chain uses TRBV19 and TRBJ1-1; the D gene is possibly TRBD1 (5 bases). The CDR3 is 18 amino acids. V was pared by 6 bases and J by 2 bases, with 25 bases between. Germline V lookup: CDR1 LNHDA, CDR2 SQIVND (reference sequence).

The V call is TRBV5-1, the J call TRBJ1-3, with D possibly being TRBD1 (5 bases). Germline CDR1 SGHRS, CDR2 YFSETQ. V lost 0 bases and J lost 4, with 11 bases in between. CDR3 size: 15 residues. CDR3 coding DNA: TGCGCCAGCAGCTTGGGTGACAGCCCGGGAAACACCATATATTTT. It is translated as CASSLGDSPGNTIYF. Full variable domain (rest looked up from reference TRBV5-1 and TRBJ1-3): KAGVTQTPRYLIKTRGQQVTLSCSPISGHRSVSWYQQTPGQGLQFLFEYFSETQRNKGNFPGRFSGRQFSNSRSEMNVSTLELGDSALYLCASSLGDSPGNTIYFGEGSWLTVV.

The rearrangement joins TRBV15 to TRBJ2-7; 9 bases are a match to TRBD2. The CDR3 spans 17 residues. V was pared by 4 bases and J by 2 bases, with 12 bases of the junction left unmatched. CDR1 is LNHNV and CDR2 is YYDKDF in the germline V gene (reference sequence). The CDR3 DNA is TGTGCCACCAGCATTCACCGAGCGGGAGGACTCGCCTACGAGCAGTACTTC. Protein product: CATSIHRAGGLAYEQYF. The variable domain in full, completed from reference TRBV15 and TRBJ2-7, reads DAMVIQNPRYQVTQFGKPVTLSCSQTLNHNVMYWYQQKSSQAPKLLFHYYDKDFNNEADTPDNFQSRRPNTSFCFLDIRSPGLGDTAMYLCATSIHRAGGLAYEQYFGPGTRLTVT.

This clone was recorded a few times. The V gene is TRBV5-1, the J gene TRBJ2-2; 7 bases line up with TRBD1. Germline trimming cut 5 bases from V and 5 bases from J; bases unmatched to any gene: 6. The CDR3 has 14 residues. The germline CDR1 and CDR2 sequences are SGHRS and YFSETQ. CDR3 loop: CASRAEGATGELFF. DNA for the CDR3: TGCGCCAGCAGAGCTGAGGGGGCTACCGGGGAGCTGTTTTTT.

The CDR3 DNA reads TGTGCCAGCAGCCGGGACAGGGGGCCCGAAAAACTGTTTTTT. This gives the protein CASSRDRGPEKLFF. This chain joins TRBV16 and TRBJ1-4; the match to TRBD1 covers 12 bases. Trimming cost V 4 bases and J 8 bases; bases outside gene matches: 2. Germline CDR1 KGHSY, CDR2 FQNENV. CDR3 length equals 14 residues.

This chain connects TRBV29-1 to TRBJ2-5; 8 nucleotides line up with TRBD1. V lost 6 bases, J lost 3 bases, and 9 bases stayed unmatched. Germline-derived CDR1 and CDR2 are SQVTM and ANQGSEA. The CDR3 length is 14 residues. CDR3 region: CSVGTGTGEETQYF. In DNA form, the CDR3 reads TGCAGCGTCGGAACGGGGACAGGTGAAGAGACCCAGTACTTC.

V gene TRBV4-2 combines with J gene TRBJ2-1; 11 nucleotides line up with TRBD2. The germline gives CDR1 LGHNA, CDR2 YNFKEQ. Trimming cost V 5 bases and J 6 bases; bases outside gene matches: 6. CDR3 size: 15 residues. The chain's CDR3 is CASSNSGGAVNEQFF. The CDR3 DNA reads as TGTGCCAGCAGCAATAGCGGGGGGGCGGTCAATGAGCAGTTCTTC.

The genes are TRBV27 and TRBJ1-6, with 7 bases lining up with TRBD1. The CDR3 is 14 amino acids. Germline V gene lookup returns CDR1 MNHEY and CDR2 SMNVEV (reference sequence). V lost 5 bases and J lost 9; bases outside the gene matches: 7. The CDR3 DNA sequence: TGTGCCAGCAGTCCGCGGGACAGTTTTTCACCCCTCCACTTT. As protein: CASSPRDSFSPLHF.

CDR3 amino acids: CASSPGVNTEAFF. DNA for the CDR3: TGTGCCAGCAGTCCAGGGGTGAACACTGAAGCTTTCTTT. The V and J genes are TRBV28 and TRBJ1-1; maybe TRBD1 (6 bases). CDR3 length: 13 residues. The ends were cut back, 5 bases at V and 0 bases at J, with 7 bases in the middle. Germline loops: CDR1 MDHEN, CDR2 SYDVKM.

The chain has TRBV29-1 and TRBJ2-2; TRBD1 is a possible D gene (6 bases). The CDR3 is made up of 15 amino acids. The V and J ends lost 5 bases and 0 bases respectively, with 13 bases between them. From germline, CDR1 is SQVTM and CDR2 ANQGSEA. The CDR3 spells CSVQKTGPNTGELFF. CDR3 bases: TGCAGCGTTCAGAAGACAGGTCCGAACACCGGGGAGCTGTTTTTT.

The V gene is TRBV10-3, the J gene TRBJ1-1, with D perhaps TRBD1 (5 bases). Germline V CDR1 and CDR2: ENHRY, SYGVKD. V gave up 5 bases and J gave up 8 bases, with 24 bases separating them. The CDR3 is made up of 16 amino acids. The CDR3 spells CAISPAGRGRGGEAFF. For the CDR3, the DNA is TGTGCCATCAGTCCTGCTGGGAGGGGACGGGGCGGGGAAGCTTTCTTT.

The chain joins TRBV27 to TRBJ2-7, with a tentative D call TRBD1 (6 bases). The V gene lost 0 bases and the J gene lost 3 bases, with 12 bases spanning the gap. The CDR3 covers 15 residues. Germline CDR1 MNHEY, CDR2 SMNVEV (reference sequence). For the CDR3, the DNA is TGTGCCAGCAGTTTATCGACAGGTGCTATCTACGAGCAGTACTTC. Translated, it gives CASSLSTGAIYEQYF.

This sequence joins TRBV4-3 and TRBJ2-5; maybe TRBD1 (6 bases). The better agreement between TRBJ2-7 and the DNA end casts doubt on the J call. This CDR3 region has 15 residues. Germline-derived CDR1 and CDR2 are LGHNA and YSLEER. CDR3 coding DNA: TGCGCCAGCAGCTTCGACAGGCAAGGTTACTACGAGCAGTACTTC. Protein product: CASSFDRQGYYEQYF.

This clone was picked up a small number of times. The junction and the germline gene differ at one end; a read error may be behind it. The rearrangement joins TRBV4-2 to TRBJ1-2; 7 nucleotides line up with TRBD1. CDR1 is LGHNA, CDR2 YNFKEQ, per germline. The CDR3 spans 15 residues. The CDR3 bases are TGTGCCAGCACCCAAACAGGGGTAAGGGCCGGTGGCTACACCTTC. Translated: CASTQTGVRAGGYTF.

This clone was observed a few times. This chain links TRBV19 with TRBJ1-2; 7 bases are a match to TRBD1. Germline V gene sequence: CDR1 LNHDA, CDR2 SQIVND (reference sequence). The CDR3 is 14 residues long. V was pared by 0 bases and J by 6 bases, with 4 bases of the junction left unmatched. This CDR3 is CASSIERQGHGYTF. The CDR3 DNA is TGTGCCAGTAGTATAGAAAGACAGGGCCATGGCTACACCTTC.

This clone occurred once. The chain joins TRBV5-1 to TRBJ2-5, with TRBD2 identical over 10 bases. The CDR3 has 15 residues. V gave up 4 bases and J gave up 1 base; unmatched junction bases: 4. Germline V gene sequence: CDR1 SGHRS, CDR2 YFSETQ. The CDR3 sequence: CASSQERGGQETQYF. As DNA, the CDR3 is TGCGCCAGCAGCCAAGAGCGGGGGGGCCAAGAGACCCAGTACTTC.

The chain is built from TRBV19 and TRBJ1-2; D possibly corresponds to TRBD1 (5 bases). The CDR3 is made up of 14 amino acids. In germline, CDR1 is LNHDA, CDR2 SQIVND (reference sequence). V was cut by 6 bases and J by 4 bases, with 15 bases left in between. The CDR3 DNA reads as TGTGCCAGTAGGACGCCGGGACTCACCTATGGCTACACCTTC. It codes for CASRTPGLTYGYTF.

This sequence joins TRBV7-6 and TRBJ1-1; possibly TRBD1 for D (5 bases). CDR3 length: 13 residues. Trimming cost V 2 bases and J 4 bases, with 8 bases left between them. From germline, CDR1 is SGHVS and CDR2 FNYEAQ. Written as DNA, the CDR3 is TGTGCCAGCAGCTTATGGGGGGGCACTGAAGCTTTCTTT. The encoded protein is CASSLWGGTEAFF.

J is TRBJ2-5 and V is TRBV6-1; the D is unclear. With the DNA end fitting TRBJ2-7 better, the J assignment may be wrong. The length of the CDR3 is 14 residues. The V gene's germline CDR1 is MNHNS and CDR2 SASEGT. The CDR3 region is CASSESGSSYEQYF. CDR3 nucleotides: TGTGCCAGCAGCGAAAGTGGTAGCTCCTACGAGCAGTACTTC.

The rearrangement uses TRBV6-5 and TRBJ2-2; a possible D gene is TRBD1 (5 bases). Germline CDR1 MNHEY, CDR2 SVGAGI. The V end was cut by 6 bases, the J end by 1 base, with 6 bases between. The CDR3 has 13 amino acids. The CDR3 spells CASSGQNTGELFF. The CDR3 DNA reads TGTGCCAGCAGCGGACAGAACACCGGGGAGCTGTTTTTT.

This clone was observed a single time. The same CDR3 can be traced to other DNA sequences in this sample. This sequence joins TRBV7-2 and TRBJ1-1; D unresolved. This CDR3 has 14 amino acids. Germline V CDR1 and CDR2: SGHTA, FQGNSA. V lost 1 base to trimming and J lost 1 base, with 7 bases between them. The CDR3: CASSLGRGNTEAFF. CDR3 DNA sequence: TGTGCCAGCAGCTTAGGTCGGGGGAACACTGAAGCTTTCTTT.

The rearrangement uses TRBV2 and TRBJ1-1; weak D call: TRBD1 (6 bases). CDR1 SNHLY and CDR2 FYNNEI come from the germline V gene. This CDR3 is built from 15 residues. Trimming pared 5 bases from V and 2 bases from J, leaving 15 bases between. Here the CDR3 DNA reads TGTGCCAGCAGTCCACAACAGGGTTATAACACTGAAGCTTTCTTT. This gives the protein CASSPQQGYNTEAFF.

The chain joins TRBV30 to TRBJ2-5, with 9 bases aligning to TRBD2. Germline values: CDR1 GTSNPN, CDR2 SVGIG (reference sequence). After removal of 5 bases from V and 5 bases from J, the junction contained 12 bases not matched to a gene. This CDR3 has 15 amino acids. The DNA for the CDR3 is TGTGCCTGGGTGTTCGGCGGGGGGGCCCTGGAGACCCAGTACTTC. Translating it yields CAWVFGGGALETQYF. The full variable domain, completed using reference TRBV30 and TRBJ2-5, is SQTIHQWPATLVQPVGSPLSLECTVEGTSNPNLYWYRQAAGRGLQLLFYSVGIGQISSEVPQNLSASRPQDRQFILSSKKLLLSDSGFYLCAWVFGGGALETQYFGPGTRLLVL.